Listed here are 8 T cell receptor beta chains from one sample, sequenced in a study of T cell changes during pregnancy in multiple sclerosis. Profiling relied on immunoSEQ multiplex PCR, and the TCRdb table lists in-frame clones only, not all of them. Among roughly 40,000 clones listed, almost 95% were seen once. The sequences come from CD4+ T cells from peripheral blood mononuclear cells, collected before pregnancy. Receptor source: a female donor with multiple sclerosis, enrolled in a pregnancy study.

The chain recombines TRBV5-6 with TRBJ1-2; 7 nucleotides match TRBD1. Germline V gene lookup returns CDR1 SGHDT and CDR2 YYEEEE. The CDR3 runs to 13 residues. V lost 4 bases, J lost 4 bases, and 4 bases stayed unmatched. As DNA, the CDR3 is TGTGCCAGCAGCATTGGGACAGCCTATGGCTACACCTTC. This gives the protein CASSIGTAYGYTF.

A single count supports this clone. The J gene is TRBJ2-1, the V gene TRBV27, with 8 bases identical to TRBD2. Per germline, CDR1 MNHEY and CDR2 SMNVEV (reference sequence). The ends lost 4 bases at V and 7 bases at J; junction bases unmatched: 6. This CDR3 comprises 14 residues. CDR3 nucleotides: TGTGCCAGCAGTTGGGGACTAGTGGGGAATGAGCAGTTCTTC. Amino acids: CASSWGLVGNEQFF.

The count of this clone is one. This chain's CDR3 is CASSLGPGAGANVLTF. CDR3 DNA sequence: TGTGCCAGCAGCTTAGGGCCAGGGGCTGGGGCCAACGTCCTGACTTTC. The chain recombines TRBV7-2 with TRBJ2-6; TRBD1 is a possible D gene (6 bases). Trimming pared 1 base from V and 2 bases from J, leaving 9 bases between. The CDR3 totals 16 residues. The germline gives CDR1 SGHTA, CDR2 FQGNSA.

This clone was recorded a few times. The rearrangement links TRBV7-9 to TRBJ1-1; 7 bases line up with TRBD1. This CDR3 region has 15 residues. V trimming: 6 bases; J trimming: 2 bases; junction bases outside the gene matches: 9. Germline values: CDR1 SEHNR, CDR2 FQNEAQ (reference sequence). CDR3 nucleotide sequence: TGTGCCAGCAGTCAAACAGGGGCCTTCAACACTGAAGCTTTCTTT. Its translation is CASSQTGAFNTEAFF.

This clone was seen more than once but under ten times. CDR3 nucleotide sequence: TGTGCCAGCAGTGAAACTTCAGGGCGAAATGGCATTCAGTACTTC. Translated, it gives CASSETSGRNGIQYF. V gene TRBV6-1 combines with J gene TRBJ2-4; the D gene is possibly TRBD1 (5 bases). Germline V gene lookup returns CDR1 MNHNS and CDR2 SASEGT. V lost 2 bases to trimming and J lost 9 bases, with 17 bases between them. The CDR3 has 15 amino acids.

V and J are TRBV5-1 and TRBJ1-2; 9 positions agree with TRBD1. In germline, CDR1 is SGHRS, CDR2 YFSETQ. J gave up 8 bases and V 4 bases, and 9 bases lay outside the gene matches. The CDR3 extends over 14 amino acids. The CDR3 reads CASSPRQGVKGYTF. CDR3 nucleotide sequence: TGCGCCAGCAGCCCACGACAGGGGGTGAAGGGCTACACCTTC.

In this sample, this clone turned up once. V and J are TRBV6-5 and TRBJ1-5; D gene ambiguous. Trimming stripped 2 bases from V and 4 bases from J, with 12 bases between. The CDR3 consists of 15 residues. CDR1 and CDR2 from the germline V gene are MNHEY and SVGAGI. CDR3 bases: TGTGCCAGCAGTTACGCCGGGAGTGGAAATCAGCCCCAGCATTTT. Protein product: CASSYAGSGNQPQHF.

The chain employs TRBV4-2 and TRBJ1-2; maybe TRBD1 (5 bases). This CDR3 is 14 amino acids long. Germline V gene sequence: CDR1 LGHNA, CDR2 YNFKEQ. Trimming removed 0 bases at V and 4 bases at J, with 9 bases between. DNA for the CDR3: TGTGCCAGCAGCCAAGATCGTACAGGCTATGGCTACACCTTC. Its protein product is CASSQDRTGYGYTF.